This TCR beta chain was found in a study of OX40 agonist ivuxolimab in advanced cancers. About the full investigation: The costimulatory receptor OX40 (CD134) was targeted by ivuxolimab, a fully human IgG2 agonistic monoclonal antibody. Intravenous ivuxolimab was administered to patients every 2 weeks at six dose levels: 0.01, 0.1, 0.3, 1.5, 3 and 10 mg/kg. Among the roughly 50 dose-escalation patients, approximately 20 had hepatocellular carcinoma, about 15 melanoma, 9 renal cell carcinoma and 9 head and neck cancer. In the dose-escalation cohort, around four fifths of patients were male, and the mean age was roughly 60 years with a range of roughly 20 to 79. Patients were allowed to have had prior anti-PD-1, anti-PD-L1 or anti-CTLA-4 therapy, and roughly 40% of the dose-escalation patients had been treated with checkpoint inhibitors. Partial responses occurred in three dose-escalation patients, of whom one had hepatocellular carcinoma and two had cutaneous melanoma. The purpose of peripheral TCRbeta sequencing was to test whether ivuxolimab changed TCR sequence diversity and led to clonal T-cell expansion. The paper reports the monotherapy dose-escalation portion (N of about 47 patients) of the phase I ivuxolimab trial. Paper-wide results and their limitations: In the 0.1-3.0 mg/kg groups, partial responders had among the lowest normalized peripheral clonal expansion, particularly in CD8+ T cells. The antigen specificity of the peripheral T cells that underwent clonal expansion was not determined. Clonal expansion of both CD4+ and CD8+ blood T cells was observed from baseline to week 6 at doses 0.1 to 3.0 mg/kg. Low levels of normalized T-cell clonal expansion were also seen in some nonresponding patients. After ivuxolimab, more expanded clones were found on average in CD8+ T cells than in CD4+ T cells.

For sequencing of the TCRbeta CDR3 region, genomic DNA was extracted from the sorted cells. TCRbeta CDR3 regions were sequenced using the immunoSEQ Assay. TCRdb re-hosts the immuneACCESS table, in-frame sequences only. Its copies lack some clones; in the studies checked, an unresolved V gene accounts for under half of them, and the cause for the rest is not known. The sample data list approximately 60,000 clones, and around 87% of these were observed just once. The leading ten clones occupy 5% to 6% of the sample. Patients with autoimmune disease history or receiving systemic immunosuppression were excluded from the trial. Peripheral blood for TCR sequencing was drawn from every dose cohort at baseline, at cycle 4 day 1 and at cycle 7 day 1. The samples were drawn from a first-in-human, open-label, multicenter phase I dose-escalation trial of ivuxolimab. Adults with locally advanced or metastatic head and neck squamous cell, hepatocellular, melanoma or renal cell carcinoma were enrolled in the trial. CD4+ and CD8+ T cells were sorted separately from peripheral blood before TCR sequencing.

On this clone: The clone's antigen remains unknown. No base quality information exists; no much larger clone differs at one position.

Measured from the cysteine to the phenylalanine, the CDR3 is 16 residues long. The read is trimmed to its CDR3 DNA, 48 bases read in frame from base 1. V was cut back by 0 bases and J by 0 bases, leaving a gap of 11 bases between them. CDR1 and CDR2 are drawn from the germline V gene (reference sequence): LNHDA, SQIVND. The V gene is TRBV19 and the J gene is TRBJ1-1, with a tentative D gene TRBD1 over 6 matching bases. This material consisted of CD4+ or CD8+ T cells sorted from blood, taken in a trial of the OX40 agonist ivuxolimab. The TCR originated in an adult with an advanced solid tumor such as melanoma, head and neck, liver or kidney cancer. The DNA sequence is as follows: TGTGCCAGTAGTATAGAGATGGGACACCTGAACACTGAAGCTTTCTTT. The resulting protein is CASSIEMGHLNTEAFF. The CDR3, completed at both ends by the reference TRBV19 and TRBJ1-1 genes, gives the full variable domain DGGITQSPKYLFRKEGQNVTLSCEQNLNHDAMYWYRQDPGQGLRLIYYSQIVNDFQKGDIAEGYSVSREKKESFPLTVTSAQKNPTAFYLCASSIEMGHLNTEAFFGQGTRLTVV.